A single T cell receptor beta chain is shown here with its context. The CDR3 has 15 residues. Germline assignment: CDR1 SGHNT and CDR2 YYREEE (reference sequence). V was pared by 5 bases and J by 2 bases, with 8 bases of the junction left unmatched. This sample was included in a study of blood T cell repertoires in COVID-19. The data were produced by immunoSEQ multiplex PCR, yet TCRdb's version contains in-frame clones alone and is incomplete. Of some 240,000 clones in the sample, around 80% are singletons; the top ten hold about 13%. This chain connects TRBV5-4 to TRBJ2-7, with 9 bases aligning to TRBD1. Sequenced: peripheral blood. The clonotype was recovered from a human donor in a cohort sampled during active COVID-19. CDR3 DNA sequence: TGTGCCAGCAGACCAGGGACAGGGAATACCTACGAGCAGTACTTC. Protein sequence: CASRPGTGNTYEQYF.